The 16 T cell receptor beta chains presented below share a single source sample, sequenced in a study of blood T cell repertoires in COVID-19. Sequencing was performed with immunoSEQ multiplex PCR; in TCRdb, only in-frame clones are kept and a portion is missing. The sample has about 320,000 clones; roughly nine tenths are singletons. Sequenced sample: PBMCs or T cells enriched from blood (not recorded which). Receptor source: a woman in her 30s who had recovered from COVID-19.

The rearrangement joins TRBV12-5 to TRBJ1-2; D is ambiguous. V was shortened by 3 bases and J by 7 bases, with 15 bases between the two germline ends. Germline V gene sequence: CDR1 LGHNT, CDR2 FRNRAP. This CDR3 comprises 14 residues. The CDR3 spells CASGLGGRVGGYTF. The CDR3 DNA reads TGTGCTAGTGGTTTAGGAGGACGGGTAGGTGGCTACACCTTC.

The CDR3 is CASSQRTALVYGYTF. CDR3 sequence (DNA): TGTGCCAGCAGTCAACGGACAGCTCTCGTCTATGGCTACACCTTC. This chain links TRBV6-2 or TRBV6-3 with TRBJ1-2; possible D gene TRBD1, 6 bases. The CDR3 has 15 residues. Per the germline V gene, CDR1 is MNHEY and CDR2 is SVGEGT. Trimming pared 5 bases from V and 4 bases from J, leaving 17 bases between.

The gene calls are TRBV19 and TRBJ1-1; the match to TRBD1 covers 7 bases. CDR3 length: 14 residues. The V gene's germline CDR1 is LNHDA and CDR2 SQIVND (reference sequence). Trimming cost V 6 bases and J 1 base; bases outside gene matches: 5. For the CDR3, the DNA is TGTGCCAGTAGCCAGGACAGGAAGAACACTGAAGCTTTCTTT. Translating it yields CASSQDRKNTEAFF.

The rearrangement uses TRBV19 and TRBJ1-5, with D hard to call. There are 15 residues in the CDR3. Trimming took off 4 bases at V and 0 bases at J, with 10 bases between the two ends. Germline-derived CDR1 and CDR2 are LNHDA and SQIVND (reference sequence). CDR3 in DNA: TGTGCCAGTAGTACACACGGGAATAGCAATCAGCCCCAGCATTTT. Its translation is CASSTHGNSNQPQHF.

This sequence joins TRBV10-3 and TRBJ1-5, with D tentatively TRBD1 (5 bases). CDR3 length: 14 residues. Trimming cost V 3 bases and J 6 bases, with 12 bases left between them. Germline V gene data show CDR1 as ENHRY and CDR2 as SYGVKD. CDR3 DNA: TGTGCCATCAGTGATCGGGGGAAGGGTCAGCCCCAGCATTTT. It is translated as CAISDRGKGQPQHF.

The chain is built from TRBV16 and TRBJ1-5; 8 bases align to TRBD1. Germline trimming cut 1 base from V and 6 bases from J; bases unmatched to any gene: 5. The CDR3 runs to 15 residues. Per germline, CDR1 KGHSY and CDR2 FQNENV. The CDR3 sequence: CASSQWRTGGQPQHF. Written as DNA, the CDR3 is TGTGCCAGCAGCCAATGGAGAACAGGGGGTCAGCCCCAGCATTTT.

V and J are TRBV4-3 and TRBJ2-1; 10 bases align to TRBD2. The germline CDR1 and CDR2 sequences are LGHNA and YSLEER. The CDR3 length is 15 residues. Losses at the gene ends were 3 bases for V and 4 bases for J; bases not matched to a gene: 3. CDR3 bases: TGCGCCAGCAGCCATACTAGCGGGGTGTACAATGAGCAGTTCTTC. As protein: CASSHTSGVYNEQFF.

The rearrangement links TRBV7-3 to TRBJ2-3; 7 bases align to TRBD1. The trim removed 1 base at V and 4 bases at J, leaving 2 bases unmatched. This CDR3 is 14 amino acids long. Germline CDR1 is SGHTA and CDR2 is FQGTGA. The CDR3 sequence: CASSLRQGADTQYF. The CDR3 DNA reads TGTGCCAGCAGCTTAAGACAGGGTGCAGATACGCAGTATTTT.

The V and J genes are TRBV27 and TRBJ2-3; the D gene is possibly TRBD1 (6 bases). This CDR3 is built from 19 residues. Germline V CDR1 and CDR2: MNHEY, SMNVEV (reference sequence). V lost 3 bases and J 5 bases, leaving 27 bases between the germline ends. CDR3: CASSFFRTGFGKHGDTQYF. Here the CDR3 DNA reads TGTGCCAGCAGTTTCTTCCGAACAGGGTTTGGTAAACATGGAGATACGCAGTATTTT.

The chain links TRBV4-2 to TRBJ2-2; 7 nucleotides agree with TRBD1. Germline V gene sequence: CDR1 LGHNA, CDR2 YNFKEQ. The CDR3 is 14 residues long. Trimming removed 6 bases from V and 3 bases from J; junction bases left unmatched: 4. The CDR3 loop reads CASRRDRDTGELFF. The CDR3 DNA is TGTGCCAGCAGACGAGACAGGGACACCGGGGAGCTGTTTTTT.

This rearrangement joins TRBV18 to TRBJ1-1; TRBD1 matches 8 bases. The CDR3 runs to 13 residues. Trimming cost V 3 bases and J 4 bases; bases outside gene matches: 1. Germline values: CDR1 KGHSH, CDR2 LQKENI. The CDR3 loop reads CASSPQGATEAFF. CDR3 bases: TGTGCCAGCTCACCGCAGGGGGCCACTGAAGCTTTCTTT.

The chain uses TRBV27 and TRBJ1-1, with D possibly TRBD1 on 6 matching bases. The CDR3 extends over 15 amino acids. Germline V CDR1 and CDR2: MNHEY, SMNVEV (reference sequence). Trimming took off 6 bases at V and 5 bases at J, with 19 bases between the two ends. The CDR3 loop is CASSSLGGGGTEAFF. CDR3 sequence (DNA): TGTGCCAGCAGCTCCTTAGGGGGGGGAGGGACTGAAGCTTTCTTT.

The chain joins TRBV6-5 to TRBJ1-2, with TRBD1 matching over 9 bases. The germline CDR1 and CDR2 sequences are MNHEY and SVGAGI. The CDR3 covers 14 residues. Unmatched junction bases numbered 6, after V lost 5 bases and J lost 5 bases. The CDR3 DNA is TGTGCCAGCAGTCCCACAGGGGGCAGATATGGCTACACCTTC. Translating gives CASSPTGGRYGYTF.

The chain joins TRBV6-2 or TRBV6-3 to TRBJ1-5, with 10 bases fitting TRBD1. Unmatched junction bases numbered 3, after V lost 0 bases and J lost 1 base. Germline V gene lookup returns CDR1 MNHEY and CDR2 SVGEGT. The CDR3 is 17 amino acids. The CDR3 nucleotides are TGTGCCAGCAGTTACTCGAGACAGGGGGCAAGCAATCAGCCCCAGCATTTT. It codes for CASSYSRQGASNQPQHF.

This chain links TRBV19 with TRBJ1-2; D gene ambiguous. The CDR3 spans 15 residues. The V end lost 6 bases, the J end lost 4 bases, and 18 bases lay between the germline ends. Germline-derived CDR1 and CDR2 are LNHDA and SQIVND (reference sequence). For the CDR3, the DNA is TGTGCCAGTAGCAGTCGGCAGACGGAGGGCTATGGCTACACCTTC. Translating gives CASSSRQTEGYGYTF. The variable domain in full, with the rest retrieved from reference TRBV19 and TRBJ1-2, is DGGITQSPKYLFRKEGQNVTLSCEQNLNHDAMYWYRQDPGQGLRLIYYSQIVNDFQKGDIAEGYSVSREKKESFPLTVTSAQKNPTAFYLCASSSRQTEGYGYTFGSGTRLTVV.

The table lists this clone with a few counts. The V call is TRBV9, the J call TRBJ1-6, with D perhaps matching TRBD1 (6 bases). The V and J ends lost 3 bases and 0 bases respectively, with 16 bases between them. The length of the CDR3 is 18 residues. CDR1 and CDR2 from the germline V gene are SGDLS and YYNGEE. CDR3 protein: CASSEAQGMSSYNSPLHF. CDR3 sequence (DNA): TGTGCCAGCAGCGAGGCACAGGGCATGAGCTCCTATAATTCACCCCTCCACTTT.